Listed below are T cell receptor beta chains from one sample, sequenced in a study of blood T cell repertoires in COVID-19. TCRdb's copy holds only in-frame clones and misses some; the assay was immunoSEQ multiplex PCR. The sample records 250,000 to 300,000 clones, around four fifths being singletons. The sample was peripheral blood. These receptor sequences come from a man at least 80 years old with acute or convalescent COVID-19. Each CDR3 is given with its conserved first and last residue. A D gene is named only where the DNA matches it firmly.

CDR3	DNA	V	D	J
CASSLFVGTEYQPQHF	TGTGCCAGCAGCTTATTCGTGGGGACAGAGTATCAGCCCCAGCATTTT	TRBV7-8	TRBD1	TRBJ1-5
CASSSQGSTSYNEQFF	TGTGCCAGCAGTTCCCAGGGTTCAACTTCCTACAATGAGCAGTTCTTC	TRBV28	NA	TRBJ2-1
CASSYSRAGSSYEQYF	TGTGCCAGCAGTTACTCGAGGGCGGGCTCGTCCTACGAGCAGTACTTC	TRBV6-5	NA	TRBJ2-7
CASIQEPTGRGGNQPQHF	TGTGCCAGTATCCAAGAACCGACGGGCCGGGGTGGCAATCAGCCCCAGCATTTT	TRBV19	NA	TRBJ1-5
CASSQGVLAGADTQYF	TGTGCCAGCAGCCAAGGGGTCCTAGCGGGGGCAGATACGCAGTATTTT	TRBV3-1/TRBV3-2	TRBD2	TRBJ2-3
CASSWGPVSSSYEQYF	TGTGCCAGCAGCTGGGGCCCTGTCTCAAGCTCCTACGAGCAGTACTTC	TRBV5-5	NA	TRBJ2-7
CASSVDNNYGYTF	TGTGCCAGCAGCGTAGACAATAACTATGGCTACACCTTC	TRBV9	NA	TRBJ1-2
CATRAARGPQHF	TGTGCCACCAGGGCAGCCCGGGGGCCCCAGCATTTT	TRBV24-1	NA	TRBJ1-5
CASSYKGDRYRFF	TGTGCCAGCAGTTACAAGGGAGACAGGTATCGGTTCTTT	TRBV28	NA	TRBJ1-1
CASSAYLDGGNIQYF	TGTGCCAGCAGTGCCTACCTGGACGGGGGAAACATTCAGTACTTC	TRBV2	NA	TRBJ2-4
CASSPPGLQETQYF	TGTGCCAGCAGCCCGCCGGGACTTCAAGAGACCCAGTACTTC	TRBV7-2	NA	TRBJ2-5
CASSLPQNTEAFF	TGTGCCAGCAGCTTACCACAGAACACTGAAGCTTTCTTT	TRBV7-3	NA	TRBJ1-1